This T cell receptor beta chain was profiled in a study of technical replicates of blood from several donors. Sequencing used immunoSEQ multiplex PCR; TCRdb keeps in-frame clones, though not all of them. The repertoire includes about 82,000 clones, over 90% of them detected once, and about 0.4% sits in the top ten. Germline CDR1 and CDR2: LNHNV and YYDKDF (reference sequence). Trimming stripped 0 bases from V and 6 bases from J, with 9 bases between. CDR3 size: 14 residues. The rearrangement uses TRBV15 and TRBJ1-5; D call uncertain. The TCR originated in a human donor in good health. The sequenced sample was T cells isolated from PBMCs. CDR3 amino acids: CATSRDRIRQPQHF. CDR3 DNA: TGTGCCACCAGCAGAGACCGTATTCGTCAGCCCCAGCATTTT.